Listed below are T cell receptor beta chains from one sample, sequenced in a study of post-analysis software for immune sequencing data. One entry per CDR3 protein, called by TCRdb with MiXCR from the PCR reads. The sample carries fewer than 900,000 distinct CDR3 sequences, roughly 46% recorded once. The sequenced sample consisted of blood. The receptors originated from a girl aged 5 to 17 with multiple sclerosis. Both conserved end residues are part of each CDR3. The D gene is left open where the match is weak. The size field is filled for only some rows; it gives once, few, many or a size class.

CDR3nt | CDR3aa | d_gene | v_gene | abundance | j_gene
TGTGCCAGCAGCAGAAAGCCCAACCACGTATACAATGAGCAGTTCTTC | CASSRKPNHVYNEQFF | . | TRBV7-2 | few | TRBJ2-1
TGTGCCAGCAGTTCCATACAGGGGGCTTGGGAGACCCAGTACTTC | CASSSIQGAWETQYF | TRBD1 | TRBV27 | many | TRBJ2-5
TGTGCCAGCAGGGGGCTTCTAGCGTTTACCTACAATGAGCAGTTCTTC | CASRGLLAFTYNEQFF | . | TRBV6-1 | . | TRBJ2-1
TGTGCCAGCAGCCAAGAGCTCGCCAGGGATGAGCAGTTCTTC | CASSQELARDEQFF | . | TRBV14 | few | TRBJ2-1
TGTGCTAGTGGAGGTGATCCCGGAGGGGAGACCCAGTACTTC | CASGGDPGGETQYF | . | TRBV12-5 | . | TRBJ2-5
TGTGCCAGCAGTTGGCCAAATTGGGATGAGCAGTTCTTC | CASSWPNWDEQFF | . | TRBV12-3/TRBV12-4 | few | TRBJ2-1
TGTGCCAGCAGCTCTGGAACAGGGATCACCTATGGCTACACCTTC | CASSSGTGITYGYTF | . | TRBV7-9 | . | TRBJ1-2
TGCAGTGCCGAGAAGGTGGGGGAGGGCCCCACAGATACGCAGTATTTT | CSAEKVGEGPTDTQYF | TRBD2 | TRBV20-1 | . | TRBJ2-3
TGCAGTCTTTCCCAAGGACTAGCGGGGTACAATGAGCAGTACTTC | CSLSQGLAGYNEQYF | TRBD2 | TRBV29-1 | . | TRBJ2-7
TGTGCCACCAGCAGAGGGTCATCAAGCTCCTACGAGCAGTACTTC | CATSRGSSSSYEQYF | . | TRBV15 | few | TRBJ2-7
TGTGCCAGCAGCCAAGATCCGGGTGGCTATGGCTACACCTTC | CASSQDPGGYGYTF | . | TRBV3-1 | . | TRBJ1-2
TGTGCCAGCAGTCCCCGAATTCCGGGACTAGCTGGTCACAATGAGCAGTTCTTC | CASSPRIPGLAGHNEQFF | TRBD2 | TRBV27 | few | TRBJ2-1
TGTGCCAGCAGCTTAGTGGGCCAAGGAGGCTCCTACGAGCAGTACTTC | CASSLVGQGGSYEQYF | . | TRBV7-9 | . | TRBJ2-7
TGCAGTGCCACCTCTCAGGACAGCTATGGCTACACCTTC | CSATSQDSYGYTF | . | TRBV20-1 | . | TRBJ1-2
TGCGCCAGCAGCCAAGATCCGTTCCAGCCCCAGCATTTT | CASSQDPFQPQHF | . | TRBV4-1 | once | TRBJ1-5
TGTGCCAGCAGTCCATCCGGCGGGGGCGGGGACACTGAAGCTTTCTTT | CASSPSGGGGDTEAFF | . | TRBV28 | . | TRBJ1-1
TGTGCCAGCAGCGCGACAGGGAATGAGCAGTTCTTC | CASSATGNEQFF | TRBD1 | TRBV5-4 | few | TRBJ2-1
TGTGCCAGCAGTTCGGGACAGAGCAACAATGAGCAGTTCTTC | CASSSGQSNNEQFF | TRBD1 | TRBV6-2/TRBV6-3 | . | TRBJ2-1
TGTGCCAGCAGCCCGCGGGCATACAATGAGCAGTACTTC | CASSPRAYNEQYF | . | TRBV27 | . | TRBJ2-7
TGTGCCAGCAGACTTAGTGGGACAGGGGGGCAGTACACCTTC | CASRLSGTGGQYTF | TRBD1 | TRBV12-3/TRBV12-4 | once | TRBJ1-2
TGCAGCGTCACCCAATCGGACAGGGATGGCTACACCTTC | CSVTQSDRDGYTF | TRBD1 | TRBV29-1 | . | TRBJ1-2
TGTGCCACCAGCAGAGATCTGGTAGAGCAGTACTTC | CATSRDLVEQYF | . | TRBV15 | . | TRBJ2-4
TGTGCCAGCAGCGCACCACAAGACGGTGGGCTGGACTACGAGCAGTACTTC | CASSAPQDGGLDYEQYF | . | TRBV11-2 | few | TRBJ2-7
TGCAGTGCGCGGACAGCCGGGGCGGGGTACAATGAGCAGTTCTTC | CSARTAGAGYNEQFF | . | TRBV20-1 | . | TRBJ2-1
TGTGCCATCAGACATGCCGGGACAGGGGACTCGGAAGCTTTCTTT | CAIRHAGTGDSEAFF | TRBD1 | TRBV10-3 | . | TRBJ1-1
TGCGCCAGCAGCTTGGAACTAGCGGGAGGGGAAAATGAGCAGTACTTC | CASSLELAGGENEQYF | TRBD2 | TRBV5-1 | . | TRBJ2-5
TGTGCCAGCAGCCCCGGGGGGACCGACGAGCAGTACTTC | CASSPGGTDEQYF | TRBD2 | TRBV7-9 | few | TRBJ2-7
TGTGCCATGACCGAGCAGGGGATAAAGCGGGAGTGGACCTACAATGAGCAGTTCTTC | CAMTEQGIKREWTYNEQFF | TRBD2 | TRBV6-1 | . | TRBJ2-1
TGTGCCAGCAGGGACAGCCCCGGGACTAGAGGGGATACGCAGTATTTT | CASRDSPGTRGDTQYF | TRBD2 | TRBV6-1 | . | TRBJ2-3
TGTGCCAGCAGTTTATTAATGACAGGGGGCACGAGCGCAGATACGCAGTATTTT | CASSLLMTGGTSADTQYF | TRBD1 | TRBV28 | . | TRBJ2-3
TGTGCCAGCAGCCCCAAAGCGGATCAGCCCCAGCATTTT | CASSPKADQPQHF | . | TRBV7-2 | few | TRBJ1-5
TGCAGCGTTGTCTATGTCGCCCATTACAATGAGCAGTTCTTC | CSVVYVAHYNEQFF | . | TRBV29-1 | . | TRBJ2-1
TGCGCCAGCAGCCCGGGGACAGGGAGTCGGACAGATACGCAGTATTTT | CASSPGTGSRTDTQYF | TRBD1 | TRBV4-1 | once | TRBJ2-3
TGTGCCAGCAGCTTCGGCGCGGGCCTCAATCAGCCCCAGCATTTT | CASSFGAGLNQPQHF | . | TRBV7-8 | . | TRBJ1-5
TGTGCCAGCAGTCCTCCTATAGCGGGCCCCGCCAATGAGCAGTACTTC | CASSPPIAGPANEQYF | TRBD2 | TRBV6-1 | . | TRBJ2-5
TGTGCTAGCAGCCGTGGAGAGGGCTACGAGCAGTACTTC | CASSRGEGYEQYF | . | TRBV7-7 | . | TRBJ2-7
TGTGCCAGCAGTTACTTCCCTCCAGGGTATCGGCAGTACTTC | CASSYFPPGYRQYF | . | TRBV6-5 | . | TRBJ2-7
TGCAGTGCTAGAGATCGGCGGGAGCATGGCTACACCTTC | CSARDRREHGYTF | . | TRBV20-1 | . | TRBJ1-2
TGTGCCAGCAACGACGGGGGACAGGAGCAGTTCTTC | CASNDGGQEQFF | . | TRBV10-3 | . | TRBJ2-1
TGTGCCAGCAGCGACTACAAGACAGGGGCAGGAAACACCATATATTTT | CASSDYKTGAGNTIYF | TRBD1 | TRBV12-3/TRBV12-4 | . | TRBJ1-3